These T cell receptor beta chains were read from a single sample in a study of cytomegalovirus exposure and HLA in healthy donors. Measured with immunoSEQ multiplex PCR; TCRdb has only the in-frame clones, and not every one. The table has 150,000 to 250,000 clones, 70% to 85% seen once; the top ten hold roughly 0.098%. The sequencing input was PBMCs. The receptors were gathered from a boy aged 2 to 9 in good health and CMV-seronegative. Each CDR3 is given with its conserved first and last residue. A D gene is named only where the DNA matches it firmly. Rows may omit the clone size; those that give it use once, few, many or a size class.

TRBJ2-1	-	TRBV7-9	TRBD2	TGTGCCAGCAGCCTCCGGGGGACTAGCGGCTACAACAATGAGCAGTTCTTC	CASSLRGTSGYNNEQFF
TRBJ1-4	few	TRBV13	-	TGTGCCAGCAGCTTCCGGGATGAGGAAAAACTGTTTTTT	CASSFRDEEKLFF
TRBJ2-7	-	TRBV2	TRBD1	TGTGCCAGCAGGGGGGGACAGGGCCACGAGCAGTACTTC	CASRGGQGHEQYF
TRBJ2-7	-	TRBV2	-	TGTGCCAGCAGCCCCCACTACGAGCAGTACTTC	CASSPHYEQYF
TRBJ1-2	-	TRBV7-9	-	TGTGCCAGCAGCTTAAATACAGGCGACTATGGCTACACCTTC	CASSLNTGDYGYTF
TRBJ2-1	-	TRBV4-3	-	TGCGCCAGCAGCCTTAGCGATGAGCAGTTCTTC	CASSLSDEQFF
TRBJ1-1	few	TRBV4-2	-	TGTGCCAGCAGCCAAGTGTTTAGGAGCACTGAATCGAAAGCTTTCTTT	CASSQVFRSTESKAFF
TRBJ2-1	-	TRBV12-1	-	TGTGCCAGCAGCTTTGGGGAGGCCCTCAATGAGCAGTTCTTC	CASSFGEALNEQFF
TRBJ2-2	-	TRBV19	TRBD1	TGTGCCAGTAGGGGACAGGTAACCGGGGAGCTGTTTTTT	CASRGQVTGELFF
TRBJ2-7	-	TRBV6-1	-	TGTGCCAGCAGTGGGGGACTTCAGATGGTCGAGCAGTACTTC	CASSGGLQMVEQYF
TRBJ2-5	once	TRBV5-4	-	TGTGCCAGCAGCTTTCTACAGGGAGAAGAGACCCAGTACTTC	CASSFLQGEETQYF
TRBJ1-1	-	TRBV4-2	-	TGTGCCAGCAGCCAAGATCATGGAGGGACTGAAGCTTTCTTT	CASSQDHGGTEAFF
TRBJ2-5	-	TRBV7-3	-	TGTGCCAGCAGCTTACGGAGTTTCGGAGGACAAGAGACCCAGTACTTC	CASSLRSFGGQETQYF
TRBJ1-2	-	TRBV19	TRBD1	TGTGCCAGTAGTAATCCGGGACAGATCTATGGCTACACCTTC	CASSNPGQIYGYTF
TRBJ2-7	once	TRBV7-2	TRBD2	TGTGCCAGCAGCTTTCAAGCGGGGGTACTCGAGCAGTACTTC	CASSFQAGVLEQYF
TRBJ2-3	-	TRBV2	TRBD2	TGTGCCAGCAGTGATGCGGGGAGGGAAGATACGCAGTATTTT	CASSDAGREDTQYF
TRBJ2-1	-	TRBV7-2	-	TGTGCCAGCAGCACAGGGACACTCAGTACGTACAATGAGCAGTTCTTC	CASSTGTLSTYNEQFF
TRBJ2-3	-	TRBV4-2	-	TGTGCCAGCAGCCATTTAAAAAATGAGGGCTCGCCCCCAGATACGCAGTATTTT	CASSHLKNEGSPPDTQYF
TRBJ2-3	-	TRBV4-3	-	TGCGCCAGCAGCCAGTGGGAGGGTGGGGGGGCAACAGATACGCAGTATTTT	CASSQWEGGGATDTQYF
TRBJ1-2	-	TRBV5-4	-	TGTGCCAGCAGCAGTAGACAGGATTATGGCTACACCTTC	CASSSRQDYGYTF
TRBJ1-1	-	TRBV6-1	TRBD1	TGTGCCAGCAGTGAGACAGGGTCCCTTGAAGCTTTCTTT	CASSETGSLEAFF
TRBJ2-3	-	TRBV5-6	-	TGTGCCAGCAGCTTTACGGGGGACGCAGATACGCAGTATTTT	CASSFTGDADTQYF
TRBJ2-1	-	TRBV2	TRBD1	TGTGCCAGCAGTAGGGACAGGGCGAACAATGAGCAGTTCTTC	CASSRDRANNEQFF
TRBJ1-2	-	TRBV19	-	TGTGCCAGTAGCTCCGACGGAGTAGCTAACTATGGCTACACCTTC	CASSSDGVANYGYTF
TRBJ2-5	-	TRBV11-3	-	TGTGCCAGCAGCTGGCCGGGGCAAGAGACCCAGTACTTC	CASSWPGQETQYF
TRBJ2-3	-	TRBV19	-	TGTGCCAGTAGTATAGATGACTATAGCACAGATACGCAGTATTTT	CASSIDDYSTDTQYF
TRBJ1-4	-	TRBV29-1	-	TGCAGCGTTGCCCTCCGAACTAATGAAAAACTGTTTTTT	CSVALRTNEKLFF
TRBJ2-7	-	TRBV5-8	TRBD2	TGTGCCAGCAGCTTGATGGGGGGGAGCTCCTACGAGCAGTACTTC	CASSLMGGSSYEQYF
TRBJ1-5	-	TRBV6-5	-	TGTGCCAGCAGTTACAAGGGACACTTATATCAGCCCCAGCATTTT	CASSYKGHLYQPQHF
TRBJ2-1	-	TRBV6-1	-	TGTGCCAGCAGCCCGGGTTCCCCATACAATGAGCAGTTCTTC	CASSPGSPYNEQFF
TRBJ2-5	-	TRBV6-5	-	TGTGCCAGCAGTTACCGACTATTTGAGACCCAGTACTTC	CASSYRLFETQYF
TRBJ2-4	-	TRBV2	-	TGTGCCAGCAGTGTCCAGGCCGGGACACCCAAAAACATTCAGTACTTC	CASSVQAGTPKNIQYF
TRBJ1-1	-	TRBV5-5	-	TGTGCCAGCAGCTGGATTCCGGGAACTGAAGCTTTCTTT	CASSWIPGTEAFF